This is a list of T cell receptor beta chains from one sample in a study of blood T cell repertoires in COVID-19. The repertoire was sequenced with immunoSEQ multiplex PCR; TCRdb's copy has only in-frame clones and lacks some. This sample yields about 180,000 clones, of which around 85% are seen a single time; 18% belongs to the top ten. Sequenced sample: peripheral blood. The source of these receptors is a person in their 70s with COVID-19, enrolled during active disease. Each CDR3 is given with its conserved first and last residue. The D gene is left open where the match is weak. Clone size, where shown, is once, few, many, or a class for clones that have expanded.

V gene	clone size	J gene	D gene	CDR3 protein	CDR3 DNA
TRBV5-1	NA	TRBJ1-3	TRBD1	CASSPQGAGNTIYF	TGCGCCAGCAGCCCCCAGGGGGCTGGAAACACCATATATTTT
TRBV2	NA	TRBJ2-1	NA	CASSVLAGKYNEQFF	TGTGCCAGCAGTGTGTTGGCGGGGAAATACAATGAGCAGTTCTTC
TRBV3-1/TRBV3-2	NA	TRBJ1-6	NA	CASSQELGHYNSPLHF	TGTGCCAGCAGCCAAGAGTTAGGACACTATAATTCACCCCTCCACTTT
TRBV2	NA	TRBJ2-2	NA	CASSVRRGSNTGELFF	TGTGCCAGCAGCGTAAGGCGGGGATCGAACACCGGGGAGCTGTTTTTT
TRBV5-4	NA	TRBJ1-2	NA	CASSPTGRDDGYGYTF	TGTGCCAGCAGCCCGACCGGGCGGGACGACGGGTATGGCTACACCTTC
TRBV4-3	NA	TRBJ1-2	NA	CASSQDGINYGYTF	TGCGCCAGCAGCCAAGACGGGATTAACTATGGCTACACCTTC
TRBV27	once	TRBJ2-5	NA	CASRKTSTGETQYF	TGTGCCAGTCGGAAGACTAGTACCGGAGAGACCCAGTACTTC
TRBV19	NA	TRBJ2-5	NA	CASRAQGGETQYF	TGTGCCAGTAGAGCCCAGGGCGGAGAGACCCAGTACTTC
TRBV19	NA	TRBJ1-5	NA	CATTTGMDQPQHF	TGTGCCACAACTACAGGCATGGATCAGCCCCAGCATTTT
TRBV7-2	NA	TRBJ2-5	NA	CASSTRGAGPLPRETQYF	TGTGCCAGCAGCACCAGGGGAGCCGGGCCCCTCCCCCGAGAGACCCAGTACTTC
TRBV28	NA	TRBJ1-1	TRBD1	CASSGTGIDTEAFF	TGTGCCAGCAGCGGGACAGGGATTGACACTGAAGCTTTCTTT
TRBV20-1	NA	TRBJ1-2	NA	CSASSRVYGGYTF	TGCAGTGCTAGTTCCAGGGTCTACGGTGGCTACACCTTC
TRBV7-6	once	TRBJ2-1	TRBD2	CASSFGGSGVVGNEQFF	TGTGCCAGCAGCTTCGGTGGGAGCGGGGTAGTAGGTAATGAGCAGTTCTTC